These 3 T cell receptor beta chains originate from one sample sequenced in a study of shared clonotypes between healthy human individuals. Profiling relied on immunoSEQ multiplex PCR, and the TCRdb table lists in-frame clones only, not all of them. This table holds approximately 350,000 clones, around 96% found once. Sequenced: memory CD8+ T cells sorted from blood. Regarding subset: CD45RO+ cells pooled with CCR7-negative TemRA cells. The receptors originated from a man aged 25 to 45 in good health.

The rearrangement uses TRBV5-1 and TRBJ2-2, with 7 bases fitting TRBD2. Germline lookup yields CDR1 SGHRS and CDR2 YFSETQ. CDR3 length: 16 residues. The J segment lost 2 bases and the V segment lost 0 bases, leaving 4 bases of the junction unmatched. CDR3 loop: CASSLGSGGNTGELFF. The CDR3 nucleotides read TGCGCCAGCAGCTTGGGTTCGGGAGGTAACACCGGGGAGCTGTTTTTT.

This chain connects TRBV6-5 to TRBJ2-5; D unresolved. Trimming shortened V by 4 bases and J by 6 bases, and 12 bases separated the two germline ends. The CDR3 sequence is 13 residues long. Germline V CDR1 and CDR2: MNHEY, SVGAGI. CDR3 sequence reads: CASSLWVGKTQYF. Written as DNA, the CDR3 is TGTGCCAGCAGTTTATGGGTGGGGAAGACCCAGTACTTC.

The V call is TRBV4-2, the J call TRBJ2-1; a weak D match, TRBD1 (5 bases). This CDR3 comprises 15 residues. Germline V gene lookup returns CDR1 LGHNA and CDR2 YNFKEQ. Trimming stripped 0 bases from V and 4 bases from J, with 10 bases between. For the CDR3, the DNA is TGTGCCAGCAGCCAAGATTGGGCAGGGTACAATGAGCAGTTCTTC. Its translation is CASSQDWAGYNEQFF.